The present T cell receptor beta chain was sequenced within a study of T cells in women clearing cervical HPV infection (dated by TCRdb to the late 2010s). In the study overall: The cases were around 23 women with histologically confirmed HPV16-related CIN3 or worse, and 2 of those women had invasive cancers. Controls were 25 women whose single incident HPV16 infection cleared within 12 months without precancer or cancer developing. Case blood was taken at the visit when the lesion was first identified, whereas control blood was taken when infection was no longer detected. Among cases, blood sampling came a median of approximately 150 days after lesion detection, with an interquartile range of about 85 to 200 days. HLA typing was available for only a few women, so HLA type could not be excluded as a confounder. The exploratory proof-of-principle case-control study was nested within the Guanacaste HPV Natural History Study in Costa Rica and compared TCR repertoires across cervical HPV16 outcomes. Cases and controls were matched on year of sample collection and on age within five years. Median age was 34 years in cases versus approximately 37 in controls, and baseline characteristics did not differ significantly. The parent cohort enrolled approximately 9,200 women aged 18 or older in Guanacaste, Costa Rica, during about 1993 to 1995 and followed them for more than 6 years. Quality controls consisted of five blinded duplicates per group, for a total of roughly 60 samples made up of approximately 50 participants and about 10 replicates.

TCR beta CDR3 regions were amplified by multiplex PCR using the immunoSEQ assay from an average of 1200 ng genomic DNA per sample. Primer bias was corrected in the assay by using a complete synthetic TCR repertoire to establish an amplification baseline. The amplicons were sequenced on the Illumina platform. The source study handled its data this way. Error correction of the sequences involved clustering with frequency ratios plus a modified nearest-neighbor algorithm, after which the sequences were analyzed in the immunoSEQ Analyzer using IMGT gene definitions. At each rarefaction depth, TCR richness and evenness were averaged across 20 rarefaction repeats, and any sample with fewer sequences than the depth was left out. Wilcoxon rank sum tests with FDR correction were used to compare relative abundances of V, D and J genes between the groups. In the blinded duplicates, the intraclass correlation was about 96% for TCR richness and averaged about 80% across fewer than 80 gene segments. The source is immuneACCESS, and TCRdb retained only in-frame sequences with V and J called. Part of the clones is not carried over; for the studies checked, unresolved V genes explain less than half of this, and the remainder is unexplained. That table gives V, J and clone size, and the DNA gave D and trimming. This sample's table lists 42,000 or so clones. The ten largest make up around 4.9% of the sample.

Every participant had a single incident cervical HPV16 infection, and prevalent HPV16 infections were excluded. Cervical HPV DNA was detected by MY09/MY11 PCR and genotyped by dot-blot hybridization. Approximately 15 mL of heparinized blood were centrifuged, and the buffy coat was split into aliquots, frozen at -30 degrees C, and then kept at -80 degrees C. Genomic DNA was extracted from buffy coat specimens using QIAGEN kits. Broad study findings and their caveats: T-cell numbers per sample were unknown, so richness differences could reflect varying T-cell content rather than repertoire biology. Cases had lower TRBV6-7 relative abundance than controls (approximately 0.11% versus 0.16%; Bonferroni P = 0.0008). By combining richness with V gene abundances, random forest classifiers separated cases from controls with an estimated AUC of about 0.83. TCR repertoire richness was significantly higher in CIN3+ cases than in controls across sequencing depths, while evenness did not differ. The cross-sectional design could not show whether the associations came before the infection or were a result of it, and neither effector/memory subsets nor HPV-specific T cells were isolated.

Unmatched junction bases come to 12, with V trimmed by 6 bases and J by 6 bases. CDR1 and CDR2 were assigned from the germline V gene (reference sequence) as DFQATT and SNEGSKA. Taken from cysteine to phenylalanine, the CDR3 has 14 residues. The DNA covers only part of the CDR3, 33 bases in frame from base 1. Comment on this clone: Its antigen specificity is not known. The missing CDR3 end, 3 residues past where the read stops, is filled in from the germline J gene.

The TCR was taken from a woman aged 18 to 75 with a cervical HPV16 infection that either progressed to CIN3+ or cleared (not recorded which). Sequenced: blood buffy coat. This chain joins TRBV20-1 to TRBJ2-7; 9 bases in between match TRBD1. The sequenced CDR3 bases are TGCAGTGCCCTAACCGGGACAGGGTCTTCCGAG. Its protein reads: CSALTGTGSSE. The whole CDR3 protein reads CSALTGTGSSEQYF.